The next 21 T cell receptor beta chains were all read from a single sample in a study of response to subunit inactivated influenza vaccine. TCRdb reprocessed the RT-PCR reads with MiXCR, giving one entry per CDR3 protein. The table has hundreds of thousands of distinct CDR3 sequences, around 9.9% seen once. Sequenced material: PBMCs from blood, taken more than 35 days after vaccination. Source of these receptors: a man in his fifties who received an inactivated influenza vaccine.

V is TRBV29-1 and J is TRBJ2-7; 11 nucleotides line up with TRBD1. This CDR3 is 13 amino acids long. After removal of 7 bases from V and 6 bases from J, the junction contained 8 bases not matched to a gene. Per germline, CDR1 SQVTM and CDR2 ANQGSEA. The CDR3 DNA reads as TGCAGCGCCCGGACAGGGGGCACTTCCGAGCAGTACTTC. Translation: CSARTGGTSEQYF.

This clonotype came up a few times. J is TRBJ2-6 and V is TRBV28; D is unresolved. CDR1 and CDR2 from the germline V gene are MDHEN and SYDVKM. CDR3 length: 17 amino acids. V was trimmed by 4 bases and J by 0 bases, leaving 13 bases between them. The CDR3: CASSSPSGPSGANVLTF. In DNA, the CDR3 is TGTGCCAGCAGTTCGCCATCAGGACCCTCTGGGGCCAACGTCCTGACTTTC.

The CDR3 protein is CASSLDGAGAYEQYF. As DNA, the CDR3 is TGTGCCAGCAGCTTAGATGGGGCAGGGGCCTACGAGCAGTACTTC. V usage is TRBV7-2 and J usage is TRBJ2-7; D is perhaps TRBD1 (6 bases). Germline CDR1 reads SGHTA; CDR2 reads FQGNSA. Deletions cut 1 base from V and 2 bases from J, with 12 bases between. This CDR3 has 15 amino acids.

This clonotype was seen only a few times. This chain links TRBV5-4 with TRBJ2-2, with 9 positions matching TRBD1. Trimming cost V 1 base and J 5 bases; bases outside gene matches: 6. The germline gives CDR1 SGHNT, CDR2 YYREEE (reference sequence). The CDR3 loop spans 16 amino acids. The CDR3, as DNA: TGTGCCAGCAGCTTGTACGGGACAGGGCGGACCGGGGAGCTGTTTTTT. Its translation: CASSLYGTGRTGELFF.

The rearrangement links TRBV10-3 to TRBJ2-2, with D possibly TRBD2 on 7 matching bases. V lost 7 bases and J 2 bases, leaving 11 bases between the germline ends. Germline-derived CDR1 and CDR2 are ENHRY and SYGVKD. The CDR3 has 14 amino acids. This CDR3 reads CAIKGEGNTGELFF. The CDR3, as DNA: TGTGCCATCAAGGGGGAGGGTAACACCGGGGAGCTGTTTTTT.

This clonotype was detected many times. V usage is TRBV4-3 and J usage is TRBJ1-2; D is undetermined. Per the germline V gene, CDR1 is LGHNA and CDR2 is YSLEER. CDR3 length: 15 residues. V lost 0 bases and J 0 bases, leaving 8 bases between the germline ends. This CDR3 is CASSQDIGTNYGYTF. The DNA of the CDR3 is TGCGCCAGCAGCCAAGATATTGGGACTAACTATGGCTACACCTTC.

This clonotype came up many times. The genes are TRBV9 and TRBJ1-5; D call uncertain. The germline V gene encodes CDR1 SGDLS and CDR2 YYNGEE. The CDR3 covers 13 residues. With 3 bases removed from V and 0 bases from J, the gap between germline ends came to 4 bases. The CDR3 DNA follows: TGTGCCAGCAGCGGAGATAGCAATCAGCCCCAGCATTTT. The encoded protein is CASSGDSNQPQHF.

The rearrangement links TRBV5-6 to TRBJ2-1, with D unresolved. The CDR3 totals 15 residues. V was trimmed by 4 bases and J by 7 bases, leaving 18 bases between them. Per the germline V gene, CDR1 is SGHDT and CDR2 is YYEEEE. The CDR3 protein is CASSPGLGNLNEQFF. In nucleotides, the CDR3 is TGTGCCAGCAGCCCGGGTCTGGGCAATTTAAATGAGCAGTTCTTC.

This clonotype has ten or more counts. The chain combines TRBV20-1 with TRBJ2-7; D unresolved. V lost 0 bases to trimming and J lost 2 bases, with 11 bases between them. The CDR3 totals 14 residues. The germline CDR1 and CDR2 sequences are DFQATT and SNEGSKA (reference sequence). CDR3 loop: CSARDLDKAYEQYF. The CDR3 nucleotides read TGCAGTGCTAGAGATCTCGACAAGGCCTACGAGCAGTACTTC.

This clonotype was seen more than once but under ten times. V usage is TRBV12-5 and J usage is TRBJ2-5; 9 nucleotides match TRBD2. Germline-derived CDR1 and CDR2 are LGHNT and FRNRAP. The J segment lost 1 base and the V segment lost 1 base, leaving 7 bases of the junction unmatched. CDR3 length: 17 amino acids. The CDR3 DNA follows: TGTGCTAGTGGTTTGGGGGGAATAGCGGGGGTCCAAGAGACCCAGTACTTC. Its protein is CASGLGGIAGVQETQYF.

This chain links TRBV6-2 or TRBV6-3 with TRBJ2-1; D not certain. The germline gives CDR1 MNHEY, CDR2 SVGEGT. CDR3 length: 13 residues. V lost 1 base to trimming and J lost 8 bases, with 9 bases between them. The CDR3 DNA is TGTGCCAGCAGTTACTACCGTGGGCATGAGCAGTTCTTC. It encodes CASSYYRGHEQFF.

The chain carries TRBV5-1 and TRBJ2-3; D is uncertain. The CDR3 is made up of 15 amino acids. Trimming cost V 0 bases and J 0 bases, with 8 bases left between them. Germline loops: CDR1 SGHRS, CDR2 YFSETQ. The CDR3 coding sequence is TGCGCCAGCAGCTTGGTGCAGTTAAGCACAGATACGCAGTATTTT. Amino acids: CASSLVQLSTDTQYF.

The V gene is TRBV15, the J gene TRBJ1-4; 7 bases map to TRBD1. J was trimmed by 4 bases and V by 4 bases; bases with no gene match: 3. The CDR3 covers 14 residues. Germline assignment: CDR1 LNHNV and CDR2 YYDKDF (reference sequence). CDR3 protein: CATSTTGNNEKLFF. The CDR3 DNA sequence: TGTGCCACCAGCACGACAGGGAATAATGAAAAACTGTTTTTT.

This clonotype occurred a few times. The chain couples TRBV7-2 to TRBJ2-2; weak D call: TRBD2 (5 bases). The ends were cut back, 7 bases at V and 5 bases at J, with 8 bases in the middle. This CDR3 comprises 12 residues. CDR1 and CDR2 (germline): SGHTA, FQGNSA. The CDR3 here is CASNERTGELFF. DNA for the CDR3: TGTGCCAGCAACGAGCGGACCGGGGAGCTGTTTTTT. The whole variable domain, filled in from reference TRBV7-2 and TRBJ2-2, reads GAGVSQSPSNKVTEKGKDVELRCDPISGHTALYWYRQSLGQGLEFLIYFQGNSAPDKSGLPSDRFSAERTGGSVSTLTIQRTQQEDSAVYLCASNERTGELFFGEGSRLTVL.

The V call is TRBV28, the J call TRBJ1-5; D gene ambiguous. This CDR3 contains 13 residues. V was shortened by 7 bases and J by 7 bases, with 14 bases between the two germline ends. The V gene's germline CDR1 is MDHEN and CDR2 SYDVKM. This CDR3 reads CASTRWRGQPQHF. CDR3 DNA: TGTGCCAGCACCCGATGGCGCGGGCAGCCCCAGCATTTT.

This clonotype was detected only a few times. The CDR3 sequence is CASTARVSYNEQFF. CDR3 DNA sequence: TGTGCCAGTACTGCGAGGGTCTCCTACAATGAGCAGTTCTTC. The chain is built from TRBV19 and TRBJ2-1, with D tentatively TRBD2 (5 bases). There are 14 residues in the CDR3. Germline loops: CDR1 LNHDA, CDR2 SQIVND (reference sequence). V lost 7 bases, J lost 0 bases, and 10 bases lay in between.

This clonotype appeared many times. The CDR3 is CSARRGQFF. CDR3 in DNA: TGCAGTGCTAGGCGGGGCCAGTTCTTC. The chain links TRBV20-1 to TRBJ2-1; D perhaps matches TRBD2 (6 bases). CDR1 is DFQATT, CDR2 SNEGSKA, per germline (reference sequence). The CDR3 has 9 amino acids. V shed 3 bases and J shed 13 bases, with 7 bases lying between them.

The rearrangement joins TRBV9 to TRBJ2-3, with D hard to call. The CDR3 consists of 14 residues. V lost 0 bases and J lost 3, with 8 bases in between. CDR1 is SGDLS, CDR2 YYNGEE, per germline. CDR3 residues: CASSVDPGTDTQYF. CDR3 DNA: TGTGCCAGCAGCGTAGATCCGGGTACAGATACGCAGTATTTT.

This clonotype turned up a few times. The chain is built from TRBV4-3 and TRBJ1-6; 9 bases align to TRBD1. From germline, CDR1 is LGHNA and CDR2 YSLEER. Trimming cost V 0 bases and J 9 bases; bases outside gene matches: 9. The CDR3 covers 17 residues. This CDR3 reads CASSQELRGQGFSPLHF. CDR3 in DNA: TGCGCCAGCAGCCAAGAATTGCGCGGACAGGGGTTTTCACCCCTCCACTTT.

This clonotype has only a few counts. The genes are TRBV12-3 or TRBV12-4 and TRBJ1-1; 7 bases align to TRBD1. The CDR3 has 15 residues. With 2 bases clipped from V and 3 bases from J, the junction kept 6 bases outside the gene matches. CDR3 DNA sequence: TGTGCCAGCAGTTTAAGTCAAGGGGGCTACACTGAAGCTTTCTTT. Translation gives CASSLSQGGYTEAFF.

The chain uses TRBV20-1 and TRBJ2-1; 7 bases agree with TRBD2. The CDR3 consists of 16 residues. The V gene's germline CDR1 is DFQATT and CDR2 SNEGSKA (reference sequence). The junction had 11 bases not matched to a gene; V was cut back by 6 bases and J by 0 bases. Here the CDR3 DNA reads TGCAGTGCAGAGGCGGGAGACGTAAGCTCCTACAATGAGCAGTTCTTC. Protein product: CSAEAGDVSSYNEQFF.